This T cell receptor beta chain was sequenced in a study of shared clonotypes between healthy human individuals. Only one count was recorded for this clone. Deep-level assay runs were performed. In the original workflow: Junction-only sequences without quality scores were provided by ImmunoSEQ, so filtering was different. Produced via immunoSEQ multiplex PCR; TCRdb's table is partial and in-frame only. For V, J and clone size, that table is used; D and trimming come from the DNA. The table includes approximately 330,000 clones, about 73% detected once. Adult donors, all healthy and HIV-negative, had no recent acute infections or vaccinations. This CDR3 comprises 16 residues. Germline V gene lookup returns CDR1 SGHKS and CDR2 YYEKEE (reference sequence). The junction had 10 bases not matched to a gene; V was cut back by 0 bases and J by 5 bases.

The chain links TRBV5-5 to TRBJ2-7, with 8 bases that match TRBD2. Input material: memory CD4+ T cells sorted from blood. Stated subset: CD45RA-negative fraction. The receptor comes from a man aged 25 to 45 in good health. CDR3 coding DNA: TGTGCCAGCAGCTTGGGCCCGGGAGCGGGAGAAGACGAGCAGTACTTC. Translation gives CASSLGPGAGEDEQYF. The full variable domain, its missing parts supplied by reference TRBV5-5 and TRBJ2-7, is DAGVTQSPTHLIKTRGQQVTLRCSPISGHKSVSWYQQVLGQGPQFIFQYYEKEERGRGNFPDRFSARQFPNYSSELNVNALLLGDSALYLCASSLGPGAGEDEQYFGPGTRLTVT.